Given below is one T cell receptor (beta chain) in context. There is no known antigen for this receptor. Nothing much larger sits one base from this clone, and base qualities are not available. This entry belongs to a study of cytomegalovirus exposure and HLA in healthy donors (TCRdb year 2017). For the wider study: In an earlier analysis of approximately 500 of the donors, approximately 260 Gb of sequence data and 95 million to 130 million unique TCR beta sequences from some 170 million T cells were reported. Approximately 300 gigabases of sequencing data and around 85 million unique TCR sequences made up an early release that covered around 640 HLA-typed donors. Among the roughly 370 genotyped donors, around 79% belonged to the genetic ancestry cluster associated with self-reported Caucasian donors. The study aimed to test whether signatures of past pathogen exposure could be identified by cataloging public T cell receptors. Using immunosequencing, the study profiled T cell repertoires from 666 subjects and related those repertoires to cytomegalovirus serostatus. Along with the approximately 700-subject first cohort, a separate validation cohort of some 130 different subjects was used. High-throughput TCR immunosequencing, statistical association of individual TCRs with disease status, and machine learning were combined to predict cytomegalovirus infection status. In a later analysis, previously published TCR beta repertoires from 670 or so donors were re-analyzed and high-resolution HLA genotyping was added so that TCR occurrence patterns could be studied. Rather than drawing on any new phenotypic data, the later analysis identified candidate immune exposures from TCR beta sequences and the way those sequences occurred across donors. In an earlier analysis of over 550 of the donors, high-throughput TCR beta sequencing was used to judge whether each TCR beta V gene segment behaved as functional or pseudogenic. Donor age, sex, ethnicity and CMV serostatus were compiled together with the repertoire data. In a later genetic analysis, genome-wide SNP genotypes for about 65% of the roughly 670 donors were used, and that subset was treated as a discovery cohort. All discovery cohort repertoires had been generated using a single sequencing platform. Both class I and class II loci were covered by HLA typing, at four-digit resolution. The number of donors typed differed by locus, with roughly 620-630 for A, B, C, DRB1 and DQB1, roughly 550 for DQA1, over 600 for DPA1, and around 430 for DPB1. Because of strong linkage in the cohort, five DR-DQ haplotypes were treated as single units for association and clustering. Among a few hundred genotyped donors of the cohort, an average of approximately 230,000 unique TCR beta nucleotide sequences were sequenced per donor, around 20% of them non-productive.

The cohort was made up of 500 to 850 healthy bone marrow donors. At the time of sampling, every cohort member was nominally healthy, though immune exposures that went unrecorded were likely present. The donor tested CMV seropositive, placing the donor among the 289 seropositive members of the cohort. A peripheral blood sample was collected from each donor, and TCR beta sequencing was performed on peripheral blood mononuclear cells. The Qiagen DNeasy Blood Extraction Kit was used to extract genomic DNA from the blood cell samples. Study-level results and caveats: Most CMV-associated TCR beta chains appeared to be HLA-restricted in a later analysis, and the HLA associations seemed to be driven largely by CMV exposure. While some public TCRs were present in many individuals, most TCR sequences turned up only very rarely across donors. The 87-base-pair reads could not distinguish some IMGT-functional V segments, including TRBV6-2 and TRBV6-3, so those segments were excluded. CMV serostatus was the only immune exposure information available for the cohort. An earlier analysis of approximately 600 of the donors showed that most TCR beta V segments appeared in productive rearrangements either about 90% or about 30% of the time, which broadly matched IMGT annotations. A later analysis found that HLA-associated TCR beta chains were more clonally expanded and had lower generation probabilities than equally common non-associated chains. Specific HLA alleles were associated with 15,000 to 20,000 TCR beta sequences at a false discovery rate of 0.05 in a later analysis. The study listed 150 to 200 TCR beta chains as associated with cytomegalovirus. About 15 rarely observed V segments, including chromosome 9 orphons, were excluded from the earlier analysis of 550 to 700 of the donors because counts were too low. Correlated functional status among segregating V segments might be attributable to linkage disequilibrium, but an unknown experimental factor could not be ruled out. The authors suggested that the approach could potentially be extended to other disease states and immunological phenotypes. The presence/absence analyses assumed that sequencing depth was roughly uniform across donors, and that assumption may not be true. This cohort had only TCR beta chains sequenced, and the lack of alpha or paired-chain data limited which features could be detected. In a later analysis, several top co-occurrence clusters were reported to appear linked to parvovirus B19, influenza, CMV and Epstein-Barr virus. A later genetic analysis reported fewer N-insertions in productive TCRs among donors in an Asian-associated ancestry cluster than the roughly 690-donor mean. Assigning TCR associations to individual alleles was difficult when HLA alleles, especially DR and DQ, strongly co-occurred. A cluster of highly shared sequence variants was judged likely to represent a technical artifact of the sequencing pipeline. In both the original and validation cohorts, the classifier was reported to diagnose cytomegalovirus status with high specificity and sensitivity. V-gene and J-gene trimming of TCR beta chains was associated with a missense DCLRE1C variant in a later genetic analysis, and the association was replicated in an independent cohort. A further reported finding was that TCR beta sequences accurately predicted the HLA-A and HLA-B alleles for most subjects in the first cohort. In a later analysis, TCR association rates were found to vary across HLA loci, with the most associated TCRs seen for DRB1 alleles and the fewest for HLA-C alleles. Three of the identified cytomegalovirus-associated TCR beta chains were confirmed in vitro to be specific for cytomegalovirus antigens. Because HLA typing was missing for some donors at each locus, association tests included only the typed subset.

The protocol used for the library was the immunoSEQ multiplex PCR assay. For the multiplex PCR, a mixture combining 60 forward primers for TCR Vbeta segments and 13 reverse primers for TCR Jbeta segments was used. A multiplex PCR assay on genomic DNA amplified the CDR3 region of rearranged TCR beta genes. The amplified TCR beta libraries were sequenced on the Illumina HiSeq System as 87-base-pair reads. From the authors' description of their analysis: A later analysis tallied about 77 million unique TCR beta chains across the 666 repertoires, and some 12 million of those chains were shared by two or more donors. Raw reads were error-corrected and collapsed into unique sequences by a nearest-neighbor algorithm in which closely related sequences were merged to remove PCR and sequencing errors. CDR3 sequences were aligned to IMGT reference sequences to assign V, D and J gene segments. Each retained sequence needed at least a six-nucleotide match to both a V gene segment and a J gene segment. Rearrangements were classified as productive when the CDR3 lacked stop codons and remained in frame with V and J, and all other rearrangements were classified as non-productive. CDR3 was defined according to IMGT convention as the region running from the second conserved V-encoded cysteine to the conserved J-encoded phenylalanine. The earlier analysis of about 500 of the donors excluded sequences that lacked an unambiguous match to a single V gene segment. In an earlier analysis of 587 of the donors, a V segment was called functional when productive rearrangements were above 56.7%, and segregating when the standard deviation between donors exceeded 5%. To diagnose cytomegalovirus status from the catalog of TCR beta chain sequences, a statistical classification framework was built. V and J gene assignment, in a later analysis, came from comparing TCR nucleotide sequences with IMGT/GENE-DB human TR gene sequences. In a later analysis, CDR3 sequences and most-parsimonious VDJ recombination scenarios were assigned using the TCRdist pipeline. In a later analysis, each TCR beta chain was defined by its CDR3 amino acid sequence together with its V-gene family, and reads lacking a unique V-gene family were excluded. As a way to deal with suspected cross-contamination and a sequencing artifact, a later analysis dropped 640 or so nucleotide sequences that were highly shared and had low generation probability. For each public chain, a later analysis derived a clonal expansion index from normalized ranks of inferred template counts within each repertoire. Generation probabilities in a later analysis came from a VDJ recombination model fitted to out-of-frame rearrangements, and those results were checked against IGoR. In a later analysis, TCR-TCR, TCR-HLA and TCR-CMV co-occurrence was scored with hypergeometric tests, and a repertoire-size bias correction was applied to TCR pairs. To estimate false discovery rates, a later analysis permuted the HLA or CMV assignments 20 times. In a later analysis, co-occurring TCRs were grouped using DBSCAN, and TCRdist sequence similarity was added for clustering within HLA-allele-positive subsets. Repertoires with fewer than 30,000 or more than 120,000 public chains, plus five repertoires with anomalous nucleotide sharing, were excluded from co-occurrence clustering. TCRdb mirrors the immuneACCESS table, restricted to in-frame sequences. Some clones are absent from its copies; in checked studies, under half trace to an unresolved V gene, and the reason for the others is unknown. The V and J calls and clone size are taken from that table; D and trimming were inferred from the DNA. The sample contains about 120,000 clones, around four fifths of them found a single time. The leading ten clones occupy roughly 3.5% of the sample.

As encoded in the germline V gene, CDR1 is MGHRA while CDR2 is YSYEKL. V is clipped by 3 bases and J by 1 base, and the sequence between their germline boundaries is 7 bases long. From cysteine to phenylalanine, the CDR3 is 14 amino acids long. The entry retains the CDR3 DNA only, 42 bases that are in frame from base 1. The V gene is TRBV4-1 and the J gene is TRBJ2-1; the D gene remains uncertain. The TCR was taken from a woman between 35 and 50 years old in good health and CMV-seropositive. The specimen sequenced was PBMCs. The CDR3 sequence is CASSQAVSYNEQFF. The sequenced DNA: TGCGCCAGCAGCCAGGCGGTTTCCTACAATGAGCAGTTCTTC.